Sequencing of this TCR beta chain was carried out in a study of shared clonotypes between healthy human individuals. Germline V gives CDR1 SGHKS, CDR2 YYEKEE (reference sequence). V lost 0 bases and J 3 bases, leaving 12 bases between the germline ends. The CDR3 has 15 amino acids. The repertoire was sequenced with immunoSEQ multiplex PCR; TCRdb's copy has only in-frame clones and lacks some. The sample includes around 1,900,000 clones, roughly 95% seen only once; the top ten take about 1.6%. Positive CCR7 selection of CD45RO-negative cells yielded the naive CD8 cells, and terminally differentiated effector memory CD45RA+ cells were excluded. Healthy HIV-negative adults with no recent acute infections or vaccinations were recruited as donors.

The chain uses TRBV5-5 and TRBJ2-5, with D perhaps matching TRBD1 or TRBD2 (7 bases each). The sample taken for sequencing was naive CD8+ T cells from PBMCs. This receptor was identified in a man aged 18 to 29 in good health. Some clones in this sample may be carry-over from other donors' samples. The chain's CDR3 is CASSLGQGGEETQYF. CDR3 DNA: TGTGCCAGCAGCTTGGGACAGGGAGGGGAAGAGACCCAGTACTTC. The entire variable domain, with the rest obtained from reference TRBV5-5 and TRBJ2-5, is as follows: DAGVTQSPTHLIKTRGQQVTLRCSPISGHKSVSWYQQVLGQGPQFIFQYYEKEERGRGNFPDRFSARQFPNYSSELNVNALLLGDSALYLCASSLGQGGEETQYFGPGTRLLVL.